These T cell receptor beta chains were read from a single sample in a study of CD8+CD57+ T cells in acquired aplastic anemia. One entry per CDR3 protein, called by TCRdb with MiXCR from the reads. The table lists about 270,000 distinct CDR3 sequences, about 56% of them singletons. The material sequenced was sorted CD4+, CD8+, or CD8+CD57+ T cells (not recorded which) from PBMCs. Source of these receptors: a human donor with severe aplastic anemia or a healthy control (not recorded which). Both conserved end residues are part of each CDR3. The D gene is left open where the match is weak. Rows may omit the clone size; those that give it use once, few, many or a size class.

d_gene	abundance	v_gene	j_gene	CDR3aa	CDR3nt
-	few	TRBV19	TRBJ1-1	CASSAPRGLNTEAFF	TGTGCCAGTAGTGCGCCTCGGGGTCTGAACACTGAAGCTTTCTTT
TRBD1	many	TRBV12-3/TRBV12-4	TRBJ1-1	CASRSSTGGGNTEAFF	TGTGCCAGCAGGTCATCCACAGGGGGAGGGAACACTGAAGCTTTCTTT
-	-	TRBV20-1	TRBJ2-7	CSASAGEGEQYF	TGCAGTGCTAGCGCAGGGGAGGGCGAGCAGTACTTC
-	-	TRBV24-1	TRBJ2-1	CATSDGGPNEQFF	TGTGCCACCAGTGATGGGGGGCCCAATGAGCAGTTCTTC
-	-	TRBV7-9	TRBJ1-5	CASSLEVGQPQHF	TGTGCCAGCAGCTTAGAAGTGGGTCAGCCCCAGCATTTT
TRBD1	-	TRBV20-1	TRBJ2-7	CSARSQDRGTYEQYF	TGCAGTGCGAGATCTCAGGACAGGGGGACTTACGAGCAGTACTTC
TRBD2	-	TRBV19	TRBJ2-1	CASSIYSGGINEQFF	TGTGCCAGTAGTATATACTCGGGGGGGATCAATGAGCAGTTCTTC
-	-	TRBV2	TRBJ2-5	CASRLGYQETQYF	TGTGCCAGCCGACTGGGGTACCAAGAGACCCAGTACTTC
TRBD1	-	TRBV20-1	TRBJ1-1	CSARETRDRRNTEAVF	TGCAGTGCTAGAGAAACCCGGGACAGGAGGAACACTGAAGCTGTCTTT
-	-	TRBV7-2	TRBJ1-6	CASSRASYNSPLHF	TGTGCCAGCAGCAGGGCGTCCTATAATTCACCCCTCCACTTT
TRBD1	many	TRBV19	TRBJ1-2	CASSIEGQARGYTF	TGTGCCAGTAGTATAGAAGGACAGGCGAGAGGCTACACCTTC
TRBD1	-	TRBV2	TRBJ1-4	CASIRTGTEKLFF	TGTGCCAGCATTCGGACAGGGACCGAAAAACTGTTTTTT
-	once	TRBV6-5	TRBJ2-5	CASSYKGTQYF	TGTGCCAGCAGTTACAAGGGGACCCAGTACTTC
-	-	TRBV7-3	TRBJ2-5	CASSLIRGTQYF	TGTGCCAGCAGCTTAATCCGGGGGACCCAGTACTTC
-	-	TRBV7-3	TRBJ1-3	CASSPWVSGNTIYF	TGTGCCAGCAGCCCCTGGGTCTCTGGAAACACCATATATTTT
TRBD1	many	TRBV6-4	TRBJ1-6	CASSDRTGGNSPLHF	TGTGCCAGCAGTGACCGGACAGGGGGAAATTCACCCCTCCACTTT
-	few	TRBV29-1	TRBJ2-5	CSIPEVDTQYF	TGCAGCATCCCAGAAGTGGACACCCAGTACTTC
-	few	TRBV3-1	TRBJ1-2	CASSQGTTGLGYTF	TGTGCCAGCAGCCAAGGCACTACAGGGTTGGGCTACACCTTC
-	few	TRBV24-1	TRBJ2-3	CATSALSTDTQYF	TGTGCCACCAGTGCGCTGTCGACAGATACGCAGTATTTT
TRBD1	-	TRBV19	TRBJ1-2	CASHRGRNYGYTF	TGTGCCAGTCACAGGGGGCGGAACTATGGCTACACCTTC
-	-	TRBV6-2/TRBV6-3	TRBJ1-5	CASSYQGAVQPQHF	TGTGCCAGCAGTTACCAGGGTGCTGTTCAGCCCCAGCATTTT
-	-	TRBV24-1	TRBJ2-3	CATSDPRGAGVTQYF	TGTGCCACCAGTGATCCCCGGGGGGCGGGCGTTACGCAGTATTTT
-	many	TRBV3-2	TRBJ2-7	CASSQVNRSYEQYF	TGTGCCAGCAGCCAAGTCAACAGATCCTACGAGCAGTACTTC
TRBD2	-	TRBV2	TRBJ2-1	CASLRTSGINEQFF	TGTGCCAGCCTAAGGACTAGCGGGATTAATGAGCAGTTCTTC
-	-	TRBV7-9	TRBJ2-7	CASSFSGIDEQYF	TGTGCCAGCAGCTTTTCCGGCATCGACGAGCAGTACTTC
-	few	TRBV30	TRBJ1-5	CAWSVPSRGDQPQHF	TGTGCCTGGAGTGTACCTAGCCGGGGCGATCAGCCCCAGCATTTT
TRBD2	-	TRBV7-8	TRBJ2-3	CASSRLAGPDTQYF	TGTGCCAGCAGTAGACTAGCGGGGCCAGATACGCAGTATTTT
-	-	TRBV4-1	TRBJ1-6	CASSQPPYGRGNSPLHF	TGCGCCAGCAGCCAACCCCCTTATGGAAGGGGGAATTCACCCCTCCACTTT
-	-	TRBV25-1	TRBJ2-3	CASSKSWGAEDTQYF	TGTGCCAGCAGTAAGTCGTGGGGTGCGGAAGATACGCAGTATTTT
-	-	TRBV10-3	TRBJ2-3	CAISESADTQYF	TGTGCCATCAGTGAGTCGGCAGATACGCAGTATTTT
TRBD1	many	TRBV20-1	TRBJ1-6	CSARLPGQALHF	TGCAGTGCTAGATTACCGGGACAGGCGCTCCACTTT
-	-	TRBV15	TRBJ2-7	CATSRKRDPSEQYF	TGTGCCACCAGCAGAAAAAGGGACCCCTCCGAGCAGTACTTC
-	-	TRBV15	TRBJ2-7	CATGSLPGLIPYEQYF	TGTGCCACCGGCAGTCTCCCGGGACTCATTCCCTACGAGCAGTACTTC
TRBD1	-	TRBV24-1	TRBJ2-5	CATTDDRAGETQYF	TGTGCCACCACCGATGACAGGGCAGGGGAGACCCAGTACTTC
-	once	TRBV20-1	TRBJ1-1	CSARGWGENTEAFF	TGCAGTGCTAGGGGGTGGGGTGAGAACACTGAAGCTTTCTTT
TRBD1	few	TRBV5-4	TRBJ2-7	CASSLIELQGIYEQYF	TGTGCCAGCAGCTTGATCGAGTTACAGGGGATCTACGAGCAGTACTTC
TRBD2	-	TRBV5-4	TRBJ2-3	CASSYASSGGAADTQYF	TGTGCCAGCAGCTACGCCTCCAGCGGGGGGGCCGCAGATACGCAGTATTTT
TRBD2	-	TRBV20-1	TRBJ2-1	CRLGLAGGRTYNEQFF	TGCAGGCTCGGACTAGCGGGGGGCCGAACCTACAATGAGCAGTTCTTC
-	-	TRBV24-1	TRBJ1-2	CATSDPGRGYTF	TGTGCCACCAGTGATCCAGGGCGAGGCTACACCTTC
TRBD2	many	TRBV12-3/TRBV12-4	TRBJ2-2	CASDTGTSGGPNTGELFF	TGTGCCAGCGATACCGGGACTAGCGGGGGCCCGAACACCGGGGAGCTGTTTTTT
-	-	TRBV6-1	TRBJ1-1	CASSDPTGLNTEAFF	TGTGCCAGCAGTGACCCCACGGGACTGAACACTGAAGCTTTCTTT
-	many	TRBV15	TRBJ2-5	CATSRGGIDGPETQYF	TGTGCCACCAGCAGAGGGGGTATAGACGGCCCAGAGACCCAGTACTTC
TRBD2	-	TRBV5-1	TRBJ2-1	CASRAIGGTHYNEQFF	TGCGCCAGCAGGGCGATCGGGGGGACCCACTACAATGAGCAGTTCTTC
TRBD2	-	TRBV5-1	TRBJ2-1	CASSFWGTSGRDYNEQFF	TGCGCCAGCAGCTTCTGGGGTACTAGCGGGAGGGACTACAATGAGCAGTTCTTC
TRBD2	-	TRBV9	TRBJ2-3	CASSVDGGATDTQYF	TGTGCCAGCAGCGTAGACGGGGGGGCTACAGATACGCAGTATTTT
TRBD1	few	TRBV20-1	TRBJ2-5	CSAKEGQGRGNQETQYF	TGCAGTGCTAAGGAGGGACAGGGACGGGGGAACCAAGAGACCCAGTACTTC
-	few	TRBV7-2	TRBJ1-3	CASSLTAGNTIYF	TGTGCCAGCAGCTTGACAGCTGGAAACACCATATATTTT
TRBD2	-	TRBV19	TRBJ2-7	CASTTLAGGREQYF	TGTGCCAGTACCACACTAGCGGGAGGTCGCGAGCAGTACTTC
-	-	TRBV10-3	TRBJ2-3	CAISGGVGSLTDTQYF	TGTGCCATCAGTGGCGGAGTGGGGAGCCTCACAGATACGCAGTATTTT
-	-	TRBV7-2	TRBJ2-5	CASSFAGFFQETQYF	TGTGCCAGCAGCTTCGCAGGGTTCTTCCAAGAGACCCAGTACTTC
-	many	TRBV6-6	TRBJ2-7	CASSRTSTSYEQYF	TGTGCCAGCAGCCGAACTAGCACCTCCTACGAGCAGTACTTC
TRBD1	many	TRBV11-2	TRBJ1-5	CASSHRGREQPQHF	TGTGCCAGCAGCCACAGGGGGCGTGAACAGCCCCAGCATTTT
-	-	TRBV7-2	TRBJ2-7	CASSPRGISYEQYF	TGCGCCAGCAGCCCCCGAGGAATCTCCTACGAGCAGTACTTC
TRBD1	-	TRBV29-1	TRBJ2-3	CSVPGTGVGDTQYF	TGCAGCGTTCCCGGGACAGGGGTCGGTGATACGCAGTATTTT
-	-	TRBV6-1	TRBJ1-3	CASSERTGGNTIYF	TGTGCCAGCAGTGAAAGAACAGGGGGAAACACCATATATTTT
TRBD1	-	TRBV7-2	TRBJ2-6	CASSSGTAIGSGANVLTF	TGTGCCAGCAGCTCCGGGACAGCTATCGGGTCTGGGGCCAACGTCCTGACTTTC
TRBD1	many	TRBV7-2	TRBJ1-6	CAGRDRTNYNSPLHF	TGTGCCGGCCGGGACAGAACCAATTATAATTCACCCCTCCACTTT
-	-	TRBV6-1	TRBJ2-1	CASSESGWNEQFF	TGTGCCAGCAGTGAATCGGGTTGGAATGAGCAGTTCTTC